These T cell receptor beta chains were read from a single sample in a study of T cells after yellow fever vaccination. Each CDR3 protein gets one entry after TCRdb re-called the 5' RACE reads with MiXCR. The sample yields hundreds of thousands of distinct CDR3 sequences, approximately 13% seen once. The sample was PBMCs, taken on the day of the yellow fever booster vaccination. The receptors here all came from a man in his thirties or forties who received the YFV17D yellow fever vaccine. The conserved cysteine and the conserved F or W are not part of the CDR3 here. D genes are given only for firm matches. Expanded clones are given a class, and other clones once, few, many or no size at all.

cdr3_aa: ASRAQTGQPQH
clone_size: many
v_call: TRBV6-6
j_call: TRBJ1-5
d_call: NA

cdr3_aa: ASSQGRSDEQY
clone_size: NA
v_call: TRBV4-3
j_call: TRBJ2-7
d_call: NA

cdr3_aa: SAKLTSGPQH
clone_size: few
v_call: TRBV20-1
j_call: TRBJ1-5
d_call: NA

cdr3_aa: ASSHEREPGTDTQY
clone_size: NA
v_call: TRBV4-2
j_call: TRBJ2-3
d_call: TRBD2

cdr3_aa: ASSPPEGRYEQY
clone_size: many
v_call: TRBV18
j_call: TRBJ2-7
d_call: NA

cdr3_aa: ASSIVGENTEAF
clone_size: NA
v_call: TRBV19
j_call: TRBJ1-1
d_call: NA

cdr3_aa: ASSHLGLAGSRGSEQF
clone_size: NA
v_call: TRBV27
j_call: TRBJ2-1
d_call: TRBD2

cdr3_aa: ASSLGQNYGYT
clone_size: many
v_call: TRBV12-3/TRBV12-4
j_call: TRBJ1-2
d_call: NA

cdr3_aa: SAIPAAGGADTQY
clone_size: NA
v_call: TRBV20-1
j_call: TRBJ2-3
d_call: NA

cdr3_aa: SARDHDGEGGISGQF
clone_size: NA
v_call: TRBV20-1
j_call: TRBJ2-1
d_call: NA

cdr3_aa: ASSHLDRADTQY
clone_size: NA
v_call: TRBV23-1
j_call: TRBJ2-3
d_call: NA

cdr3_aa: ASSQDTYRGREQY
clone_size: NA
v_call: TRBV4-2
j_call: TRBJ2-7
d_call: TRBD1

cdr3_aa: ASSVSGTGSSYNEQF
clone_size: few
v_call: TRBV9
j_call: TRBJ2-1
d_call: TRBD1

cdr3_aa: ASSPDRGLRYYEQY
clone_size: NA
v_call: TRBV7-9
j_call: TRBJ2-7
d_call: TRBD1

cdr3_aa: ASSGSGTSFHNEQF
clone_size: NA
v_call: TRBV18
j_call: TRBJ2-1
d_call: TRBD2

cdr3_aa: ASNSYIGDTQY
clone_size: NA
v_call: TRBV27
j_call: TRBJ2-3
d_call: NA

cdr3_aa: ATSTPGWGEKLF
clone_size: few
v_call: TRBV15
j_call: TRBJ1-4
d_call: NA

cdr3_aa: ASSQEGFGQPQH
clone_size: few
v_call: TRBV3-1
j_call: TRBJ1-5
d_call: NA

cdr3_aa: ASSESGRQY
clone_size: NA
v_call: TRBV7-2
j_call: TRBJ2-3
d_call: NA

cdr3_aa: ASSALDLTEAF
clone_size: NA
v_call: TRBV6-6
j_call: TRBJ1-1
d_call: NA

cdr3_aa: SARALAETPDYEQY
clone_size: few
v_call: TRBV20-1
j_call: TRBJ2-7
d_call: TRBD2

cdr3_aa: ASLKRGTDTQY
clone_size: NA
v_call: TRBV2
j_call: TRBJ2-3
d_call: NA

cdr3_aa: ASSFGQAVYEQY
clone_size: NA
v_call: TRBV12-3/TRBV12-4
j_call: TRBJ2-7
d_call: TRBD1

cdr3_aa: ASSPGLLNTGELF
clone_size: NA
v_call: TRBV18
j_call: TRBJ2-2
d_call: NA

cdr3_aa: ASSFGETSTDTQY
clone_size: NA
v_call: TRBV28
j_call: TRBJ2-3
d_call: NA

cdr3_aa: ASSARGPEAF
clone_size: few
v_call: TRBV7-2
j_call: TRBJ1-1
d_call: TRBD1

cdr3_aa: ASSLEARGTEAF
clone_size: few
v_call: TRBV7-9
j_call: TRBJ1-1
d_call: NA

cdr3_aa: ASRLDRAALSYT
clone_size: NA
v_call: TRBV6-1
j_call: TRBJ1-2
d_call: TRBD1

cdr3_aa: ASSVDTEAF
clone_size: many
v_call: TRBV5-1
j_call: TRBJ1-1
d_call: NA

cdr3_aa: ASSLGGRGAEKY
clone_size: few
v_call: TRBV7-2
j_call: TRBJ2-5
d_call: NA

cdr3_aa: ASSLEGPNTEAF
clone_size: few
v_call: TRBV12-3/TRBV12-4
j_call: TRBJ1-1
d_call: NA

cdr3_aa: ASRGAAYNEQF
clone_size: once
v_call: TRBV5-5
j_call: TRBJ2-1
d_call: NA

cdr3_aa: AIGWGGETQY
clone_size: NA
v_call: TRBV5-8
j_call: TRBJ2-5
d_call: TRBD2

cdr3_aa: ASSIGLAEGGRAKNIQY
clone_size: many
v_call: TRBV7-8
j_call: TRBJ2-4
d_call: TRBD2

cdr3_aa: SARAPAYLGDYGYT
clone_size: few
v_call: TRBV20-1
j_call: TRBJ1-2
d_call: NA

cdr3_aa: ASSSRGTGHNEQF
clone_size: NA
v_call: TRBV7-8
j_call: TRBJ2-1
d_call: NA

cdr3_aa: ASSFGQGGRNYGYT
clone_size: many
v_call: TRBV7-9
j_call: TRBJ1-2
d_call: TRBD1

cdr3_aa: ASSYPAGGDIQY
clone_size: few
v_call: TRBV6-2/TRBV6-3
j_call: TRBJ2-4
d_call: NA

cdr3_aa: ASSLANNYGYT
clone_size: few
v_call: TRBV5-5
j_call: TRBJ1-2
d_call: NA

cdr3_aa: ASSFQGRQETQY
clone_size: NA
v_call: TRBV12-3/TRBV12-4
j_call: TRBJ2-5
d_call: NA

cdr3_aa: ASSQSGTLQY
clone_size: NA
v_call: TRBV7-2
j_call: TRBJ2-4
d_call: NA

cdr3_aa: ASSFGNWETQY
clone_size: NA
v_call: TRBV5-1
j_call: TRBJ2-5
d_call: NA

cdr3_aa: SARDLVRVASGETQY
clone_size: few
v_call: TRBV20-1
j_call: TRBJ2-5
d_call: TRBD2

cdr3_aa: ASRRWGHTTDTQY
clone_size: NA
v_call: TRBV9
j_call: TRBJ2-3
d_call: NA

cdr3_aa: ASKGPGVNIQY
clone_size: few
v_call: TRBV12-3/TRBV12-4
j_call: TRBJ2-4
d_call: NA

cdr3_aa: ASSATLAGGF
clone_size: many
v_call: TRBV11-2
j_call: TRBJ2-1
d_call: TRBD2

cdr3_aa: ASNGRQGIWVQETQY
clone_size: NA
v_call: TRBV21-1
j_call: TRBJ2-5
d_call: NA

cdr3_aa: ASSYSGAETQY
clone_size: many
v_call: TRBV6-6
j_call: TRBJ2-5
d_call: NA

cdr3_aa: ASSYPGNYGYT
clone_size: few
v_call: TRBV6-5
j_call: TRBJ1-2
d_call: NA

cdr3_aa: ASSLTVKEPEQF
clone_size: NA
v_call: TRBV7-3
j_call: TRBJ2-1
d_call: NA

cdr3_aa: SARATEAF
clone_size: few
v_call: TRBV20-1
j_call: TRBJ1-1
d_call: NA

cdr3_aa: ASSRRDGDGDTQY
clone_size: NA
v_call: TRBV7-8
j_call: TRBJ2-3
d_call: NA